The 27 T cell receptor beta chains given below trace back to one sample, sequenced in a study of graft-versus-host responses after intestinal transplantation. The antigens these receptors bind are not known. Profiling relied on immunoSEQ multiplex PCR, and the TCRdb table lists in-frame clones only, not all of them. The sample lists about 120,000 clones, 75% to 95% occurring once. This sample comprised unstimulated CD4+ T cells sorted from spleen or lymph node cells, obtained before intestinal transplant. Receptor source: a human donor who received an intestinal transplant.

The rearrangement joins TRBV18 to TRBJ2-1, with D tentatively TRBD2 (6 bases). In germline, CDR1 is KGHSH, CDR2 LQKENI. The germline V and J ends were trimmed by 1 base and 2 bases, with 12 bases remaining between them. The CDR3 is made up of 16 amino acids. Written as DNA, the CDR3 is TGTGCCAGCTCACCACAAATCGGGGGTGCCTACAATGAGCAGTTCTTC. This sequence encodes CASSPQIGGAYNEQFF.

The rearrangement joins TRBV19 to TRBJ2-1; D is uncertain. Germline loops: CDR1 LNHDA, CDR2 SQIVND (reference sequence). This CDR3 has 14 amino acids. V was clipped by 6 bases and J by 5 bases, with 14 bases between them. As DNA, the CDR3 is TGTGCCAGTAGAAGCCTCCCTAGAGACAATGAGCAGTTCTTC. Translating gives CASRSLPRDNEQFF.

In DNA, the CDR3 is TGTGCCAGCAGTGAAGGGTTACGGAGGGAGACCCAGTACTTC. Amino acids: CASSEGLRRETQYF. The J gene is TRBJ2-5, the V gene TRBV6-1; weak D call: TRBD2 (5 bases). The V gene lost 1 base and the J gene lost 5 bases, with 11 bases spanning the gap. Germline CDR1 MNHNS, CDR2 SASEGT. This CDR3 has 14 amino acids.

The chain joins TRBV7-2 to TRBJ1-4, with TRBD1 as a possible D gene (6 bases). The germline CDR1 and CDR2 sequences are SGHTA and FQGNSA. The CDR3 spans 15 residues. V was cut by 5 bases and J by 5 bases, with 15 bases left in between. For the CDR3, the DNA is TGTGCCAGCAGCCGGGGGGCAGCCCGCAATGAAAAACTGTTTTTT. Translating gives CASSRGAARNEKLFF.

The J gene is TRBJ2-7, the V gene TRBV7-9; D is possibly TRBD1 (6 bases). Germline V gene lookup returns CDR1 SEHNR and CDR2 FQNEAQ (reference sequence). V gave up 2 bases and J gave up 0 bases, with 8 bases separating them. The CDR3 covers 14 residues. CDR3 loop: CASSLTGSSYEQYF. CDR3 coding DNA: TGTGCCAGCAGCTTAACAGGGAGCTCCTACGAGCAGTACTTC.

The V call is TRBV7-2, the J call TRBJ2-5; 13 bases are shared with TRBD2. The germline V gene encodes CDR1 SGHTA and CDR2 FQGNSA. The CDR3 loop spans 16 amino acids. V lost 3 bases, J lost 1 base, and 2 bases stayed unmatched. Written as DNA, the CDR3 is TGTGCCAGCAGCTTCACTAGCGGGGGGGTCCAAGAGACCCAGTACTTC. It is translated as CASSFTSGGVQETQYF.

The chain has TRBV5-1 and TRBJ1-1; D may be TRBD1 (5 bases). V lost 7 bases and J 2 bases, leaving 18 bases between the germline ends. The germline CDR1 and CDR2 sequences are SGHRS and YFSETQ. The CDR3 extends over 15 amino acids. The CDR3 is CASGTIGHSNTEAFF. Here the CDR3 DNA reads TGCGCCAGCGGCACTATTGGACATTCTAACACTGAAGCTTTCTTT.

The V gene is TRBV27, the J gene TRBJ2-1; maybe TRBD2 (5 bases). Germline values: CDR1 MNHEY, CDR2 SMNVEV (reference sequence). The V gene lost 5 bases and the J gene lost 9 bases, with 14 bases spanning the gap. There are 13 residues in the CDR3. CDR3 bases: TGTGCCAGCAGTCACCCCCAAGGGAGTGAGCAGTTCTTC. Its protein is CASSHPQGSEQFF.

This sequence joins TRBV2 and TRBJ2-5; 11 bases are shared with TRBD2. CDR3 length: 15 residues. The junction had 10 bases not matched to a gene; V was cut back by 8 bases and J by 5 bases. Germline CDR1 reads SNHLY; CDR2 reads FYNNEI. The CDR3 DNA reads as TGTGCCAGCCAGGGCCTAGGACTAGCGGGTGAGACCCAGTACTTC. Its translation: CASQGLGLAGETQYF.

The gene calls are TRBV6-4 and TRBJ1-5; the match to TRBD1 covers 8 bases. Per the germline V gene, CDR1 is MRHNA and CDR2 is SNTAGT. The CDR3 has 18 residues. Trimming at V came to 6 bases and at J to 4 bases, leaving 17 bases not matched to a gene. The CDR3 bases are TGTGCCAGCAGATGGACAGGGAGACCTAGGGTGGGTAATCAGCCCCAGCATTTT. Translated, it gives CASRWTGRPRVGNQPQHF.

V gene TRBV5-1 combines with J gene TRBJ1-1; D uncertain. V lost 6 bases and J 5 bases, leaving 14 bases between the germline ends. In germline, CDR1 is SGHRS, CDR2 YFSETQ. The CDR3 spans 13 residues. CDR3 amino acids: CASKPLPGTEAFF. The DNA for the CDR3 is TGCGCCAGCAAACCACTGCCCGGGACTGAAGCTTTCTTT.

The chain couples TRBV5-1 to TRBJ2-7; 12 bases match TRBD1. Germline V gene data show CDR1 as SGHRS and CDR2 as YFSETQ. CDR3 size: 13 residues. Unmatched junction bases numbered 5, after V lost 3 bases and J lost 10 bases. The CDR3 DNA follows: TGCGCCAGCAGCTCCGGGACAGGGGGCCTTCAGTACTTC. It yields the protein CASSSGTGGLQYF.

The genes are TRBV5-4 and TRBJ2-3; 8 bases match TRBD2. The CDR3 extends over 14 amino acids. CDR1 and CDR2 from the germline V gene are SGHNT and YYREEE (reference sequence). V shed 2 bases, J shed 4 bases, and the junction held 3 bases outside the gene matches. Written as DNA, the CDR3 is TGTGCCAGCAGCTTACTAGCGGCGGCAGATACGCAGTATTTT. Residues: CASSLLAAADTQYF.

This chain uses TRBV29-1 with TRBJ2-7, with 9 positions matching TRBD1. Germline V gene sequence: CDR1 SQVTM, CDR2 ANQGSEA. This CDR3 is 14 amino acids long. J gave up 5 bases and V 6 bases, and 11 bases lay outside the gene matches. CDR3 in amino acids: CSVIRGTGSHEQYF. DNA of the CDR3: TGCAGCGTCATTCGCGGGACAGGGAGCCACGAGCAGTACTTC.

The chain joins TRBV5-1 to TRBJ1-6; 7 bases align to TRBD1. The CDR3 has 15 residues. J lost 7 bases, V lost 4 bases, and 8 bases had no gene match. Germline V gene lookup returns CDR1 SGHRS and CDR2 YFSETQ. CDR3: CASSPRQGRNSPLHF. The CDR3 DNA sequence: TGCGCCAGCAGCCCCCGACAGGGAAGGAATTCACCCCTCCACTTT.

The chain combines TRBV2 with TRBJ2-6, with D possibly being TRBD1 (6 bases). The CDR3 runs 14 residues. Trimming stripped 10 bases from V and 0 bases from J, with 10 bases between. Germline V gene data show CDR1 as SNHLY and CDR2 as FYNNEI. As DNA, the CDR3 is TGTGCCACACAGGGTTCCTCTGGGGCCAACGTCCTGACTTTC. The encoded protein is CATQGSSGANVLTF.

This chain uses TRBV5-4 with TRBJ2-7, with D hard to call. The V and J ends lost 0 bases and 3 bases respectively, with 13 bases between them. CDR3 length: 15 amino acids. Germline CDR1 and CDR2: SGHNT and YYREEE (reference sequence). This CDR3 is CASSLGRSLGYEQYF. Written as DNA, the CDR3 is TGTGCCAGCAGCTTGGGACGGAGCTTAGGCTACGAGCAGTACTTC.

CDR3 residues: CASSEALAANSPLHF. The CDR3 bases are TGTGCCAGCAGTGAAGCGTTGGCGGCAAATTCACCCCTCCACTTT. The genes are TRBV6-1 and TRBJ1-6; no clear D. The CDR3 is 15 residues long. Trimming removed 0 bases from V and 7 bases from J, with 10 bases in between. The germline V gene encodes CDR1 MNHNS and CDR2 SASEGT.

The chain couples TRBV2 to TRBJ2-1; tentative D call: TRBD1 (6 bases). Trimming shortened V by 6 bases and J by 9 bases, and 12 bases separated the two germline ends. Looked up from germline, CDR1 is SNHLY and CDR2 is FYNNEI. The CDR3 has 12 amino acids. The CDR3 bases are TGTGCCAGCAGCCTGGACAGTGGTGAGCAGTTCTTC. This encodes CASSLDSGEQFF.

The chain employs TRBV19 and TRBJ2-3; 8 bases fit TRBD1. After removal of 8 bases from V and 1 base from J, the junction contained 5 bases not matched to a gene. CDR3 length: 14 residues. Germline CDR1 LNHDA, CDR2 SQIVND (reference sequence). CDR3 in amino acids: CASRVRGRTDTQYF. CDR3 sequence (DNA): TGTGCCAGTCGAGTCAGGGGGCGCACAGATACGCAGTATTTT.

The rearrangement joins TRBV6-1 to TRBJ1-2; 7 bases line up with TRBD1. V shed 5 bases and J 11 bases; nucleotides not matched to a gene: 2. This CDR3 is built from 10 residues. Germline CDR1 and CDR2: MNHNS and SASEGT. CDR3 protein: CASSQGGYTF. DNA of the CDR3: TGTGCCAGCAGTCAGGGGGGTTACACCTTC.

The genes are TRBV25-1 and TRBJ2-3; 8 positions agree with TRBD2. The V gene's germline CDR1 is MGHDK and CDR2 SYGVNS. V lost 6 bases to trimming and J lost 3 bases; unmatched junction nucleotides: 2. This CDR3 has 13 residues. CDR3 amino acids: CASRAGVTDTQYF. The DNA of the CDR3 is TGTGCCAGCAGAGCGGGAGTTACAGATACGCAGTATTTT.

This chain links TRBV2 with TRBJ2-5; a weak D match, TRBD1 (6 bases). This CDR3 is 14 amino acids long. Germline CDR1 and CDR2: SNHLY and FYNNEI. Trimming cost V 5 bases and J 2 bases, with 12 bases left between them. The CDR3 protein is CASSLTGLQETQYF. The CDR3 DNA is TGTGCCAGCAGTCTCACAGGGTTACAAGAGACCCAGTACTTC.

The CDR3 region has the DNA TGCGCCAGCAGGCCCGGCCCCGGGGATACGCAGTATTTT. This sequence encodes CASRPGPGDTQYF. This chain connects TRBV5-1 to TRBJ2-3, with D unclear. CDR1 is SGHRS, CDR2 YFSETQ, per germline. CDR3 length: 13 amino acids. The germline V and J ends were trimmed by 5 bases and 6 bases, with 13 bases remaining between them.

The rearrangement joins TRBV18 to TRBJ1-3, with D perhaps TRBD1 (5 bases). The CDR3 length is 14 residues. Germline CDR1 is KGHSH and CDR2 is LQKENI. V was clipped by 3 bases and J by 2 bases, with 8 bases between them. The CDR3 is CASSPQGTGNTIYF. CDR3 DNA sequence: TGTGCCAGCTCACCTCAGGGAACTGGAAACACCATATATTTT.

The CDR3 sequence is CASSPSRIEAFF. CDR3 bases: TGTGCCAGCAGCCCCTCCCGTATTGAAGCTTTCTTT. This chain joins TRBV11-2 and TRBJ1-1; D gene unclear. The CDR3 totals 12 residues. Per germline, CDR1 SGHAT and CDR2 FQNNGV. Trimming took off 5 bases at V and 7 bases at J, with 11 bases between the two ends.

V and J are TRBV15 and TRBJ2-5; possible D gene TRBD1, 6 bases. The DNA end is more similar to TRBJ2-7, so the J call may be wrong. CDR1 and CDR2 (germline): LNHNV, YYDKDF (reference sequence). The length of the CDR3 is 15 residues. CDR3 amino acids: CATSRDWGLTYEQYF. CDR3 coding DNA: TGTGCCACCAGCAGAGATTGGGGGCTTACCTACGAGCAGTACTTC.